A single sample is the source of the 10 T cell receptor beta chains below, sequenced in a study of blood T cells in healthy people across ages. Primers used in a second PCR of about 7 to 11 cycles were a sample-barcoded 5' primer and a J-beta primer mix. A single record per CDR3 protein comes from TCRdb applying MiXCR to the 5' RACE reads. The table records more than 800,000 distinct CDR3 sequences, 45% of them present only once. The specimen sequenced was blood. These receptors originate from a woman aged 60 to 75 in good health.

The rearrangement uses TRBV28 and TRBJ1-1; D not certain. The V end lost 4 bases, the J end lost 5 bases, and 8 bases lay between the germline ends. This CDR3 is 12 amino acids long. Germline V gene lookup returns CDR1 MDHEN and CDR2 SYDVKM. The CDR3 spells CASSWWGTEAFF. Written as DNA, the CDR3 is TGTGCCAGCAGTTGGTGGGGTACTGAAGCTTTCTTT.

This clonotype turned up a few times. The chain employs TRBV7-9 and TRBJ2-7; D may be TRBD1 (6 bases). The V gene lost 6 bases and the J gene lost 2 bases, with 11 bases spanning the gap. Germline lookup yields CDR1 SEHNR and CDR2 FQNEAQ (reference sequence). CDR3 length: 13 amino acids. The CDR3 spells CASRGAGAYEQYF. CDR3 bases: TGTGCCAGCAGAGGGGCAGGGGCCTACGAGCAGTACTTC.

This clonotype was counted a few times. The chain joins TRBV27 to TRBJ2-7; the D gene is possibly TRBD2 (6 bases). This CDR3 is built from 15 residues. Germline assignment: CDR1 MNHEY and CDR2 SMNVEV (reference sequence). V dropped 5 bases and J dropped 0 bases, with 14 bases sitting between them. CDR3 nucleotide sequence: TGTGCCAGCAGTCTATGGGGGGAGAGCTCCTACGAGCAGTACTTC. Protein sequence: CASSLWGESSYEQYF.

This rearrangement joins TRBV10-2 to TRBJ2-7, with D maybe TRBD1 (8 bases). Germline-derived CDR1 and CDR2 are WSHSY and SAAADI. V was shortened by 6 bases and J by 4 bases, with 25 bases between the two germline ends. This CDR3 region has 17 residues. The DNA for the CDR3 is TGCGCCAGCAGGGGAGGACAGGGAGGGGGTGGTGGTTACGAGCAGTACTTC. This gives the protein CASRGGQGGGGGYEQYF.

This clonotype came up a few times. The chain employs TRBV5-6 and TRBJ2-7; D gene uncertain. The V and J ends lost 5 bases and 5 bases respectively, with 11 bases between them. Per germline, CDR1 SGHDT and CDR2 YYEEEE. The CDR3 length is 12 residues. The CDR3 coding sequence is TGTGCCAGCAGTCAAACTTCGCACGAGCAGTACTTC. Translating gives CASSQTSHEQYF. The whole variable domain, filled in from reference TRBV5-6 and TRBJ2-7, reads DAGVTQSPTHLIKTRGQQVTLRCSPKSGHDTVSWYQQALGQGPQFIFQYYEEEERQRGNFPDRFSGHQFPNYSSELNVNALLLGDSALYLCASSQTSHEQYFGPGTRLTVT.

This clonotype was counted only a few times. This rearrangement joins TRBV2 to TRBJ2-6; D remains unclear. V lost 7 bases and J lost 4, with 11 bases in between. In germline, CDR1 is SNHLY, CDR2 FYNNEI. The CDR3 is 14 residues long. In DNA form, the CDR3 reads TGTGCCAGCAATGCCGAGGCCGGGGCCAACGTCCTGACTTTC. Protein: CASNAEAGANVLTF.

In this sample, this clonotype turned up a few times. J is TRBJ1-1 and V is TRBV6-5; D gene unclear. Per the germline V gene, CDR1 is MNHEY and CDR2 is SVGAGI. The ends were cut back, 2 bases at V and 1 base at J, with 8 bases in the middle. CDR3 length: 14 amino acids. The CDR3 reads CASSYGPPNTEAFF. The CDR3 bases are TGTGCCAGCAGTTACGGGCCCCCGAACACTGAAGCTTTCTTT.

This chain connects TRBV13 to TRBJ1-2, with 8 bases lining up with TRBD1. The V segment lost 7 bases and the J segment 4 bases; nucleotides outside the gene matches: 11. This CDR3 has 15 amino acids. Per the germline V gene, CDR1 is PRHDT and CDR2 is FYEKMQ (reference sequence). The CDR3 spells CASTGGQGLTYGYTF. The CDR3 nucleotides are TGTGCCAGCACCGGAGGACAGGGACTTACCTATGGCTACACCTTC.

This clonotype appeared a few times. This sequence joins TRBV6-1 and TRBJ2-7, with 7 bases identical to TRBD2. Germline CDR1 reads MNHNS; CDR2 reads SASEGT. The CDR3 extends over 15 amino acids. J gave up 6 bases and V 1 base, and 9 bases lay outside the gene matches. CDR3 bases: TGTGCCAGCAGTGAAGTACGGGGGGTAAAATTCGAGCAGTACTTC. Protein: CASSEVRGVKFEQYF.

This clonotype was seen more than once but under ten times. This chain joins TRBV4-2 and TRBJ1-2, with 7 bases lining up with TRBD1. The CDR3 contains 15 residues. Unmatched junction bases numbered 6, after V lost 0 bases and J lost 5 bases. The V gene's germline CDR1 is LGHNA and CDR2 YNFKEQ. The CDR3 nucleotides read TGTGCCAGCAGCCAAGACCCGGGACAGATTTATGGCTACACCTTC. Its translation: CASSQDPGQIYGYTF.